This T cell receptor beta chain was sequenced for a study of CD8 T cells in ankylosing spondylitis. General study points: Seven to nine highly homologous variants formed a TCR beta motif that appeared characteristic of ankylosing spondylitis blood. Earlier literature documents some of the motif variants in reactive arthritis synovial fluid and blood.

Trimming removed 2 bases from V and 3 bases from J, with 20 bases in between. The CDR3 consists of 18 residues. Each TCR beta library was made by quantitative 5'-RACE that incorporated molecular barcodes. TCRdb processed the 5' RACE reads anew with MiXCR; each CDR3 protein has one entry. Here the sample spans over 600,000 distinct CDR3 sequences, roughly 19% being singletons. Only a few counts were recorded for this clonotype. Its target is unknown. The TCR was taken from a male donor with ankylosing spondylitis. The chain uses TRBV12-3 or TRBV12-4 and TRBJ2-1; D is possibly TRBD1 (10 bases). The sample taken for sequencing was blood, either unsorted or a sorted T cell fraction (not recorded which). Here the CDR3 reads CASSLRGGGQGNYNEQFF. The CDR3 bases are TGTGCCAGCAGTTTACGCGGGGGGGGACAGGGGAACTACAATGAGCAGTTCTTC.